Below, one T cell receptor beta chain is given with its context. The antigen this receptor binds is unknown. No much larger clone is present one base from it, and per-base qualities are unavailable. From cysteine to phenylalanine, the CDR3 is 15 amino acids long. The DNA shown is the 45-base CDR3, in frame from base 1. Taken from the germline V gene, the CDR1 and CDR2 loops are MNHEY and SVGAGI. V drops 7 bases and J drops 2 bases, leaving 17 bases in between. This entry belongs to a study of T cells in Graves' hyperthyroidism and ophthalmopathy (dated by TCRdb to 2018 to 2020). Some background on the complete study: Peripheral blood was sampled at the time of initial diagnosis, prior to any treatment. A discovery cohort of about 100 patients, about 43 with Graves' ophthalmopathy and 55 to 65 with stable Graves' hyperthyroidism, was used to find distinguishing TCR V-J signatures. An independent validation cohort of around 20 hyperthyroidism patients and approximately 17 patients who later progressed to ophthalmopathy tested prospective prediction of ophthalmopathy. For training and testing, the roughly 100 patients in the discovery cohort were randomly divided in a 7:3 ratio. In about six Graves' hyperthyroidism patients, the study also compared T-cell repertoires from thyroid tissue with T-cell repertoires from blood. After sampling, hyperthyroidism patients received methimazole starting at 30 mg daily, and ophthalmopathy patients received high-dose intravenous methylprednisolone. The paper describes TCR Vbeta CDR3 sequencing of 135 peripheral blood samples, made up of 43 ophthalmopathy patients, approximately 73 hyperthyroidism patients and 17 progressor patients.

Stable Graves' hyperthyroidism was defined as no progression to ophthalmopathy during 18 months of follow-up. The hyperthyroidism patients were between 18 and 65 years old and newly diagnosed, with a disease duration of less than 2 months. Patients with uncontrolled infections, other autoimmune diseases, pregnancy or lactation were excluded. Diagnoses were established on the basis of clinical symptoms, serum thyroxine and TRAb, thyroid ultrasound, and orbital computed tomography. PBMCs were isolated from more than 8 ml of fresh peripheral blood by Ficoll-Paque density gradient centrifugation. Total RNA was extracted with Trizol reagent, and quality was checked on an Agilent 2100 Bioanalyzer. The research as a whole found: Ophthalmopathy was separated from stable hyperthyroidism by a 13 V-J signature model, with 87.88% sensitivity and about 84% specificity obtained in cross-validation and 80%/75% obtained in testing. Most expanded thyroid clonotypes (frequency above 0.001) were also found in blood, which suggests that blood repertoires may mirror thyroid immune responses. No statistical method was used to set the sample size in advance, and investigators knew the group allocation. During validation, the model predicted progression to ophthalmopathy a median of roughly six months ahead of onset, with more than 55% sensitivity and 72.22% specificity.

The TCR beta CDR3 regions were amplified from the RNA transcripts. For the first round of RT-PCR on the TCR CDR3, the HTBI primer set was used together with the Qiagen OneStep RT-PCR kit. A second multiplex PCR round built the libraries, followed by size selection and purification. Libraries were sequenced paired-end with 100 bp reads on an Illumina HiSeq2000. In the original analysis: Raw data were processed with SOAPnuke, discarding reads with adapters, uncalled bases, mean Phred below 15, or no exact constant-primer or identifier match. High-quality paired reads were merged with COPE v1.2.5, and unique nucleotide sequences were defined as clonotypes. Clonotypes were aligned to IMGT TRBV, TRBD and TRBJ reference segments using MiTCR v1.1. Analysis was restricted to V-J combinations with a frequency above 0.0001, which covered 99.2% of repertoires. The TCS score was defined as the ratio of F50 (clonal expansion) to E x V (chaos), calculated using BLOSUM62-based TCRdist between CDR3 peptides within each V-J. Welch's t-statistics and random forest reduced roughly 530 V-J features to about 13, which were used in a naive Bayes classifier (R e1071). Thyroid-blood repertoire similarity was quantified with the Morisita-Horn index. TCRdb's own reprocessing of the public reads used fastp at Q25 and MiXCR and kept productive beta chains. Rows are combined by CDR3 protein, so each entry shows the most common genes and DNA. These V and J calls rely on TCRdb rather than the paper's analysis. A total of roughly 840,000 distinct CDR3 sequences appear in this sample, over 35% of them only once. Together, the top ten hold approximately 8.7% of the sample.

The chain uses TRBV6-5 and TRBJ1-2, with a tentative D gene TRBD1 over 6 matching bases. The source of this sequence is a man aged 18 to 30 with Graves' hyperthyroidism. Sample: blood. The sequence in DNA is TGTGCCAGCACCATGGACAGCCAGATCAACTATGGCTACACCTTC. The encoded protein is CASTMDSQINYGYTF.